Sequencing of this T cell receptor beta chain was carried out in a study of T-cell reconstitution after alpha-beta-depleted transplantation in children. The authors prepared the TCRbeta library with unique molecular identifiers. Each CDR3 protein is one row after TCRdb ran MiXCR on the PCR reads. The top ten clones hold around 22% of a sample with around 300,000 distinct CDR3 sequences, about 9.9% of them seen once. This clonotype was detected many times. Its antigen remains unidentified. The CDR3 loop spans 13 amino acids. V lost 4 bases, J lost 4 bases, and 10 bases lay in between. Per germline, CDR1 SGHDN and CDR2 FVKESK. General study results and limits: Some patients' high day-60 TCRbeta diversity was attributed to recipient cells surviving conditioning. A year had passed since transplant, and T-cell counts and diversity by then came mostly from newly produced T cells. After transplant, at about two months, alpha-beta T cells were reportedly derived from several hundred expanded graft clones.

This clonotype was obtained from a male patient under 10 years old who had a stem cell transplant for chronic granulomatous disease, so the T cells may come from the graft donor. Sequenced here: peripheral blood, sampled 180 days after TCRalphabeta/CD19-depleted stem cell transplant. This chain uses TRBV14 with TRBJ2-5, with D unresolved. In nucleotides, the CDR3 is TGTGCCAGCAGCCTCCCCCCGTCAGAGACCCAGTACTTC. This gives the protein CASSLPPSETQYF.